Presented here are 26 T cell receptor beta chains from one specimen sequenced in a study of memory CD4+ T cells and cytomegalovirus serostatus. The table came from immunoSEQ multiplex PCR; TCRdb's copy has only in-frame clones and leaves some out. The data show about 41,000 clones, around 78% seen once. The sort gate was single viable CD3+CD4+CD8-CD45RO+ cells for memory CD4+ T cells. Sequenced: memory CD4+ T cells from blood. The receptors here all came from an adult in good health and CMV-seronegative.

The V call is TRBV5-1, the J call TRBJ2-3; TRBD1 is a possible D gene (5 bases). The CDR3 consists of 15 residues. Per germline, CDR1 SGHRS and CDR2 YFSETQ. Deletions cut 0 bases from V and 5 bases from J, with 13 bases between. The CDR3 region has the DNA TGCGCCAGCAGCTTGGGTCAGGGTAAGAAAGATACGCAGTATTTT. It yields the protein CASSLGQGKKDTQYF.

The chain uses TRBV6-9 and TRBJ1-3, with unresolved D. CDR1 is MNHGY, CDR2 SVAAGI, per germline. The CDR3 is 16 residues long. V lost 0 bases and J lost 0, with 9 bases in between. CDR3 in DNA: TGTGCCAGCAGTTATTCGAGGCGCAGCTCTGGAAACACCATATATTTT. It encodes CASSYSRRSSGNTIYF.

The chain employs TRBV7-6 and TRBJ2-3; D remains ambiguous. In germline, CDR1 is SGHVS, CDR2 FNYEAQ. The CDR3 contains 12 residues. Trimming pared 5 bases from V and 3 bases from J, leaving 6 bases between. DNA of the CDR3: TGTGCCAGCAGCCCTCAAACAGATACGCAGTATTTT. It encodes CASSPQTDTQYF.

A few counts support this clone. The V call is TRBV14, the J call TRBJ1-1; tentative D call: TRBD1 (5 bases). This CDR3 is built from 15 residues. Between the trimmed V and J ends, which lost 8 bases and 5 bases, there was a span of 21 bases. Germline-derived CDR1 and CDR2 are SGHDN and FVKESK. The CDR3 region is CASSRTNSRGTEAFF. In DNA form, the CDR3 reads TGTGCCAGCTCCCGGACAAACTCTCGAGGGACTGAAGCTTTCTTT.

The chain links TRBV5-1 to TRBJ1-2, with 7 bases identical to TRBD1. The CDR3 is 13 residues long. J lost 12 bases, V lost 0 bases, and 8 bases had no gene match. Germline V lookup: CDR1 SGHRS, CDR2 YFSETQ. In DNA, the CDR3 is TGCGCCAGCAGCTTGGCACTAGAAGGGGGCCACACCTTC. This sequence encodes CASSLALEGGHTF.

The gene calls are TRBV7-9 and TRBJ2-7, with a tentative D call TRBD1 (5 bases). The CDR3 sequence is 14 residues long. Trimming took off 5 bases at V and 0 bases at J, with 11 bases between the two ends. Germline CDR1 and CDR2: SEHNR and FQNEAQ (reference sequence). The DNA of the CDR3 is TGTGCCAGCAGCACCCGACAGAGCTCCTACGAGCAGTACTTC. Translating it yields CASSTRQSSYEQYF.

This chain links TRBV28 with TRBJ1-2, with a weak D call TRBD1 (5 bases). The CDR3 is made up of 14 amino acids. The V gene lost 5 bases and the J gene lost 5 bases, with 15 bases spanning the gap. Germline V gene lookup returns CDR1 MDHEN and CDR2 SYDVKM. The CDR3 DNA reads as TGTGCCAGCAGTCGGGGCGGGATGAATTATGGCTACACCTTC. This gives the protein CASSRGGMNYGYTF.

The genes are TRBV5-1 and TRBJ2-2; D is unresolved. Trimming cost V 4 bases and J 0 bases, with 10 bases left between them. Germline assignment: CDR1 SGHRS and CDR2 YFSETQ. The CDR3 extends over 15 amino acids. Here the CDR3 DNA reads TGCGCCAGCAGCCTCGATAATGCGAACACCGGGGAGCTGTTTTTT. Amino acids: CASSLDNANTGELFF.

The chain links TRBV7-3 to TRBJ2-3; D is unresolved. Germline V CDR1 and CDR2: SGHTA, FQGTGA. Trimming left V 4 bases short and J 2 bases short, with 7 bases between. CDR3 size: 13 residues. The CDR3 DNA sequence: TGTGCCAGCAGCTACCAAATCACAGATACGCAGTATTTT. Encoded protein: CASSYQITDTQYF.

The V and J genes are TRBV7-2 and TRBJ2-3, with unresolved D. The V gene's germline CDR1 is SGHTA and CDR2 FQGNSA. The CDR3 covers 14 residues. The V and J ends lost 7 bases and 1 base respectively, with 12 bases between them. The CDR3 coding sequence is TGTGCCAGCAAAGAAAATCGAGGCACAGATACGCAGTATTTT. Translated: CASKENRGTDTQYF.

The chain links TRBV30 to TRBJ1-2, with D tentatively TRBD1 (6 bases). V was cut by 4 bases and J by 4 bases, with 13 bases left in between. CDR3 length equals 13 residues. Germline lookup yields CDR1 GTSNPN and CDR2 SVGIG (reference sequence). The CDR3, as DNA: TGTGCCTGGACCCCGGACAGATTCTATGGCTACACCTTC. Amino acid sequence: CAWTPDRFYGYTF.

The rearrangement links TRBV28 to TRBJ2-7, with 8 bases matching TRBD2. The CDR3 has 16 amino acids. CDR1 and CDR2 from the germline V gene are MDHEN and SYDVKM. After removal of 8 bases from V and 3 bases from J, the junction contained 15 bases not matched to a gene. CDR3 DNA: TGTGCCAGCCGCTCGGGAGGGGGGGGCGTTAACTACGAGCAGTACTTC. This sequence encodes CASRSGGGGVNYEQYF.

The V call is TRBV2, the J call TRBJ1-6, with a possible D match to TRBD1 (6 bases). Germline CDR1 SNHLY, CDR2 FYNNEI. V was trimmed by 5 bases and J by 7 bases, leaving 12 bases between them. The CDR3 runs to 14 residues. The CDR3 here is CASSLQGTNSPLHF. CDR3 DNA: TGTGCCAGCAGTCTGCAGGGGACGAATTCACCCCTCCACTTT.

This clone has only a few counts. The chain uses TRBV4-1 and TRBJ2-6, with 13 nucleotides matching TRBD2. Germline V gives CDR1 MGHRA, CDR2 YSYEKL. The CDR3 covers 19 residues. Trimming cost V 4 bases and J 0 bases; bases outside gene matches: 6. The CDR3 bases are TGCGCCAGCAGCCGGGGACTAGCGGGACCCCTCTCTGGGGCCAACGTCCTGACTTTC. Protein product: CASSRGLAGPLSGANVLTF.

The chain carries TRBV27 and TRBJ2-6, with D perhaps matching TRBD1 or TRBD2 (5 bases each). The germline CDR1 and CDR2 sequences are MNHEY and SMNVEV (reference sequence). V gave up 8 bases and J gave up 4 bases, with 18 bases separating them. The CDR3 is made up of 16 amino acids. The CDR3 DNA is TGTGCCAGCTCAAAAGGAAGAGGGACCGGGGCCAACGTCCTGACTTTC. Its translation is CASSKGRGTGANVLTF.

Regarding this clone: Germline and junction disagree at one end, which may indicate a read error. V gene TRBV7-7 combines with J gene TRBJ2-3, with 7 bases matching TRBD2. Germline V gives CDR1 SSHAT, CDR2 FNYEAQ (reference sequence). The CDR3 has 14 amino acids. The CDR3 DNA sequence: TGTGCTAGCAGCCCCTCGGGGGGAAGTGATACGCAGTATTTT. Translation gives CASSPSGGSDTQYF.

V usage is TRBV5-4 and J usage is TRBJ1-2, with 8 nucleotides matching TRBD1. The germline V gene has CDR1 SGHNT and CDR2 YYREEE (reference sequence). The CDR3 consists of 13 residues. The J segment lost 6 bases and the V segment lost 2 bases, leaving 3 bases of the junction unmatched. In nucleotides, the CDR3 is TGTGCCAGCAGCTTAAAGGACAGGGATGGCTACACCTTC. This encodes CASSLKDRDGYTF.

The chain combines TRBV5-4 with TRBJ2-5, with unresolved D. Looked up from germline, CDR1 is SGHNT and CDR2 is YYREEE (reference sequence). V gave up 0 bases and J gave up 2 bases, with 8 bases separating them. There are 14 residues in the CDR3. The CDR3 region has the DNA TGTGCCAGCAGCTTGGCCGTACAACAAGAGACCCAGTACTTC. Protein: CASSLAVQQETQYF.

V usage is TRBV15 and J usage is TRBJ2-5; 14 bases line up with TRBD2. The CDR3 is 17 amino acids. Unmatched junction bases numbered 6, after V lost 1 base and J lost 5 bases. The V gene's germline CDR1 is LNHNV and CDR2 YYDKDF (reference sequence). The CDR3 bases are TGTGCCACCAGCAGAGGGGGACTAGCGGGAGCTCGTGAGACCCAGTACTTC. This translates into CATSRGGLAGARETQYF.

V gene TRBV5-1 combines with J gene TRBJ2-7; TRBD2 agrees at 7 bases. Trimming at V came to 1 base and at J to 0 bases, leaving 1 base not matched to a gene. CDR1 and CDR2 from the germline V gene are SGHRS and YFSETQ. CDR3 length: 14 amino acids. Here the CDR3 DNA reads TGCGCCAGCAGCTTGCTAGCGGACTCCTACGAGCAGTACTTC. Amino acids: CASSLLADSYEQYF.

This chain uses TRBV9 with TRBJ2-1, with 8 nucleotides matching TRBD2. With V trimmed by 0 bases and J by 6 bases, 5 bases remained unmatched. Germline V gene data show CDR1 as SGDLS and CDR2 as YYNGEE. This CDR3 contains 15 residues. Here the CDR3 reads CASSVVSGGINEQFF. The DNA for the CDR3 is TGTGCCAGCAGCGTAGTCTCGGGAGGGATCAATGAGCAGTTCTTC.

Only one count was recorded for this clone. The chain combines TRBV2 with TRBJ1-2, with 9 nucleotides matching TRBD1. The junction had 2 bases not matched to a gene; V was cut back by 6 bases and J by 6 bases. This CDR3 is 12 amino acids long. In germline, CDR1 is SNHLY, CDR2 FYNNEI. The CDR3 DNA sequence: TGTGCCAGCAGGGACAGGGGTAATGGCTACACCTTC. Translated: CASRDRGNGYTF.

CDR3 bases: TGTGCCAGCAGCTTAGGACTAGTGAGGGAGACCCAGTACTTC. It specifies CASSLGLVRETQYF. This chain joins TRBV11-2 and TRBJ2-5; tentative D call: TRBD2 (6 bases). This CDR3 region has 14 residues. Germline CDR1 SGHAT, CDR2 FQNNGV. The V gene lost 1 base and the J gene lost 5 bases, with 11 bases spanning the gap.

This clone was recorded only once. J is TRBJ2-1 and V is TRBV7-2, with TRBD2 matching over 8 bases. Trimming at V came to 1 base and at J to 6 bases, leaving 11 bases not matched to a gene. CDR3 size: 17 residues. Germline CDR1 and CDR2: SGHTA and FQGNSA. In DNA, the CDR3 is TGTGCCAGCAGCTTAGGGCGGGGACTAGGAGGGGGCAATGAGCAGTTCTTC. Protein sequence: CASSLGRGLGGGNEQFF.

The chain joins TRBV19 to TRBJ2-7; 7 nucleotides match TRBD1. After removal of 5 bases from V and 0 bases from J, the junction contained 1 base not matched to a gene. The CDR3 covers 13 residues. CDR1 is LNHDA, CDR2 SQIVND, per germline (reference sequence). CDR3 in amino acids: CASSQGVSYEQYF. CDR3 coding DNA: TGTGCCAGTAGTCAGGGGGTCTCCTACGAGCAGTACTTC.

This clone showed up just a few times. The chain couples TRBV4-2 to TRBJ2-7; D not certain. Trimming shortened V by 1 base and J by 3 bases, and 13 bases separated the two germline ends. The CDR3 spans 15 residues. Germline values: CDR1 LGHNA, CDR2 YNFKEQ. The CDR3 sequence: CASSQGSTFLYEQYF. Here the CDR3 DNA reads TGTGCCAGCAGCCAAGGGAGTACATTCCTCTACGAGCAGTACTTC.